One and the same sample provided the 20 T cell receptor beta chains below, sequenced in a study of T cell changes during pregnancy in multiple sclerosis. Generated by immunoSEQ multiplex PCR, the TCRdb table keeps only in-frame clones and is missing some. Of tens of thousands of clones in the sample, about 93% were seen once. Source: CD8+ T cells from peripheral blood mononuclear cells, taken in the third trimester of pregnancy. The source is a female donor with multiple sclerosis, enrolled in a pregnancy study.

This clone was seen more than once but under ten times. This chain joins TRBV11-2 and TRBJ1-1, with D unresolved. This CDR3 spans 13 amino acids. Trimming pared 4 bases from V and 6 bases from J, leaving 12 bases between. From germline, CDR1 is SGHAT and CDR2 FQNNGV. The CDR3 sequence: CASSSLAESEAFF. DNA of the CDR3: TGTGCCAGCAGCTCCTTGGCGGAATCTGAAGCTTTCTTT. The full variable domain, completed using reference TRBV11-2 and TRBJ1-1, is EAGVAQSPRYKIIEKRQSVAFWCNPISGHATLYWYQQILGQGPKLLIQFQNNGVVDDSQLPKDRFSAERLKGVDSTLKIQPAKLEDSAVYLCASSSLAESEAFFGQGTRLTVV.

The CDR3 here is CASSLWRTTLGNQPQHF. Here the CDR3 DNA reads TGTGCCAGCAGTTTATGGCGGACTACCCTCGGTAATCAGCCCCAGCATTTT. The chain joins TRBV28 to TRBJ1-5; D ambiguous. CDR3 size: 17 residues. Trimming stripped 0 bases from V and 4 bases from J, with 16 bases between. CDR1 and CDR2 from the germline V gene are MDHEN and SYDVKM. Full variable domain (remainder filled in from reference TRBV28 and TRBJ1-5): DVKVTQSSRYLVKRTGEKVFLECVQDMDHENMFWYRQDPGLGLRLIYFSYDVKMKEKGDIPEGYSVSREKKERFSLILESASTNQTSMYLCASSLWRTTLGNQPQHFGDGTRLSIL.

The V gene is TRBV4-1, the J gene TRBJ1-6; 7 bases align to TRBD1. CDR1 and CDR2 from the germline V gene are MGHRA and YSYEKL. V lost 4 bases, J lost 6 bases, and 6 bases stayed unmatched. The CDR3 covers 15 residues. The CDR3 region has the DNA TGCGCCAGCAGCCTGGCAGGGGGAGGTAATTCACCCCTCCACTTT. It codes for CASSLAGGGNSPLHF.

In nucleotides, the CDR3 is TGTGCCAGTAGTATGGCTGGAGCGGGAATATCCTACAATGAGCAGTTCTTC. Residues: CASSMAGAGISYNEQFF. The V and J genes are TRBV19 and TRBJ2-1; 7 bases are shared with TRBD2. This CDR3 region has 17 residues. V lost 3 bases, J lost 1 base, and 9 bases stayed unmatched. Per germline, CDR1 LNHDA and CDR2 SQIVND (reference sequence).

In its sample, this clone is large. The rearrangement links TRBV20-1 to TRBJ2-1; no firm D call. CDR3 length equals 11 residues. Trimming stripped 1 base from V and 4 bases from J, with 2 bases between. CDR1 is DFQATT and CDR2 is SNEGSKA in the germline V gene (reference sequence). CDR3 in DNA: TGCAGTGCTAGAGTATACAATGAGCAGTTCTTC. As protein: CSARVYNEQFF.

The gene calls are TRBV29-1 and TRBJ1-1; 8 positions agree with TRBD1. Germline V lookup: CDR1 SQVTM, CDR2 ANQGSEA. V was clipped by 7 bases and J by 4 bases; unmatched bases: 8. The CDR3 totals 13 residues. The CDR3 bases are TGCAGCGCCACTCAGGGGGCGCCCACTGAAGCTTTCTTT. It specifies CSATQGAPTEAFF. Using reference TRBV29-1 and TRBJ1-1 for the parts outside the CDR3, the full variable domain is SAVISQKPSRDICQRGTSLTIQCQVDSQVTMMFWYRQQPGQSLTLIATANQGSEATYESGFVIDKFPISRPNLTFSTLTVSNMSPEDSSIYLCSATQGAPTEAFFGQGTRLTVV.

J is TRBJ1-1 and V is TRBV19; D may be TRBD1 (6 bases). Germline values: CDR1 LNHDA, CDR2 SQIVND (reference sequence). The V gene lost 3 bases and the J gene lost 4 bases, with 12 bases spanning the gap. CDR3 size: 14 residues. In DNA, the CDR3 is TGTGCCAGTAGTATGCAGGGGTTCGTCACTGAAGCTTTCTTT. Translated: CASSMQGFVTEAFF.

CDR3 DNA: TGTGCCAGCAGTTCGGCGTTCCGCATCGCCGGGACAGAAGACTATGGCTACACCTTC. Its protein is CASSSAFRIAGTEDYGYTF. This chain uses TRBV27 with TRBJ1-2; TRBD1 matches at 7 bases. The junction had 20 bases not matched to a gene; V was cut back by 4 bases and J by 3 bases. The CDR3 has 19 residues. Germline-derived CDR1 and CDR2 are MNHEY and SMNVEV (reference sequence).

In this sample, this clone turned up once. This rearrangement joins TRBV5-1 to TRBJ2-5, with TRBD2 matching over 7 bases. The trim removed 3 bases at V and 5 bases at J, leaving 7 bases unmatched. Per the germline V gene, CDR1 is SGHRS and CDR2 is YFSETQ. The CDR3 has 14 residues. CDR3 bases: TGCGCCAGCAGCTCACTTAGCGGGTTGGAGACCCAGTACTTC. Translated: CASSSLSGLETQYF.

This clone occurred once. The rearrangement joins TRBV7-9 to TRBJ1-1; weak D call: TRBD1 (5 bases). Deletions cut 8 bases from V and 6 bases from J, with 16 bases between. This CDR3 spans 13 amino acids. Germline V gene sequence: CDR1 SEHNR, CDR2 FQNEAQ (reference sequence). The chain's CDR3 is CASAGGTGPEAFF. The CDR3 region has the DNA TGTGCCAGCGCTGGGGGGACGGGCCCTGAAGCTTTCTTT.

This clone was counted once. V and J are TRBV4-3 and TRBJ1-2; 8 positions match TRBD1. CDR1 and CDR2 (germline): LGHNA, YSLEER. This CDR3 spans 15 amino acids. V trimming: 0 bases; J trimming: 5 bases; junction bases outside the gene matches: 5. The CDR3 region is CASSQDRTGRYGYTF. The CDR3 DNA is TGCGCCAGCAGCCAAGATCGGACAGGGCGTTATGGCTACACCTTC.

The V and J genes are TRBV5-6 and TRBJ1-5; the D gene is possibly TRBD1 (6 bases). The CDR3 sequence is 14 residues long. V lost 3 bases to trimming and J lost 2 bases, with 9 bases between them. Germline CDR1 SGHDT, CDR2 YYEEEE. The chain's CDR3 is CASSSRTGNQPQHF. Here the CDR3 DNA reads TGTGCCAGCAGCTCAAGGACAGGCAATCAGCCCCAGCATTTT.

The chain combines TRBV19 with TRBJ2-7; 13 bases are shared with TRBD2. The CDR3 extends over 18 amino acids. Per germline, CDR1 LNHDA and CDR2 SQIVND (reference sequence). V was clipped by 6 bases and J by 2 bases; unmatched bases: 13. In DNA, the CDR3 is TGTGCCAGTAGCTTCGGGACTAGCGGGAAAACTACCCCCTACGAGCAGTACTTC. It is translated as CASSFGTSGKTTPYEQYF. Together with reference TRBV19 and TRBJ2-7, the CDR3 gives the full variable domain: DGGITQSPKYLFRKEGQNVTLSCEQNLNHDAMYWYRQDPGQGLRLIYYSQIVNDFQKGDIAEGYSVSREKKESFPLTVTSAQKNPTAFYLCASSFGTSGKTTPYEQYFGPGTRLTVT.

This sequence joins TRBV15 and TRBJ2-7; D call uncertain. V lost 0 bases to trimming and J lost 3 bases, with 3 bases between them. The CDR3 is made up of 12 amino acids. Germline-derived CDR1 and CDR2 are LNHNV and YYDKDF (reference sequence). CDR3 protein: CATSRDYYEQYF. For the CDR3, the DNA is TGTGCCACCAGCAGAGACTACTACGAGCAGTACTTC.

The chain has TRBV6-1 and TRBJ2-3; TRBD2 agrees at 7 bases. CDR1 MNHNS and CDR2 SASEGT come from the germline V gene. CDR3 length: 15 amino acids. V was clipped by 8 bases and J by 4 bases; unmatched bases: 12. The CDR3 DNA sequence: TGTGCCAGCCAAAGCGGGGCTAGCGGATCAGATACGCAGTATTTT. It codes for CASQSGASGSDTQYF.

The gene calls are TRBV5-5 and TRBJ2-1, with TRBD1 matching 7 bases. The CDR3 has 15 residues. Germline-derived CDR1 and CDR2 are SGHKS and YYEKEE (reference sequence). Losses at the gene ends were 2 bases for V and 0 bases for J; bases not matched to a gene: 2. The CDR3 nucleotides read TGTGCCAGCAGCTTCGGACAGGCCTCCTACAATGAGCAGTTCTTC. This codes for CASSFGQASYNEQFF.

The V and J genes are TRBV6-5 and TRBJ2-3; D might be TRBD1 (6 bases). The V end lost 4 bases, the J end lost 3 bases, and 8 bases lay between the germline ends. Germline assignment: CDR1 MNHEY and CDR2 SVGAGI. The CDR3 length is 13 residues. CDR3 sequence (DNA): TGTGCCAGCAGTTTCAGGGGAACAGATACGCAGTATTTT. Its translation: CASSFRGTDTQYF.

The chain joins TRBV27 to TRBJ2-7; D is unclear. From germline, CDR1 is MNHEY and CDR2 SMNVEV (reference sequence). The CDR3 extends over 13 amino acids. Trimming stripped 4 bases from V and 6 bases from J, with 13 bases between. The CDR3 region has the DNA TGTGCCAGCAGTTCCCCTGAGCGCGTCGAGCAGTACTTC. This gives the protein CASSSPERVEQYF.

Concerning this clone itself: The identical CDR3 is also encoded by other nucleotide sequences in the sample. J is TRBJ1-5 and V is TRBV27; 7 nucleotides match TRBD1. This CDR3 comprises 14 residues. CDR1 is MNHEY, CDR2 SMNVEV, per germline (reference sequence). J was trimmed by 3 bases and V by 2 bases; bases with no gene match: 1. This CDR3 reads CASSLQGDNQPQHF. As DNA, the CDR3 is TGTGCCAGCAGTTTACAGGGGGACAATCAGCCCCAGCATTTT.

This chain connects TRBV5-5 to TRBJ2-6, with D perhaps TRBD1 (5 bases). V gave up 0 bases and J gave up 2 bases, with 9 bases separating them. The CDR3 covers 16 residues. Germline lookup yields CDR1 SGHKS and CDR2 YYEKEE (reference sequence). In DNA form, the CDR3 reads TGTGCCAGCAGCTTGGTCAGGGTAGCTGGGGCCAACGTCCTGACTTTC. This sequence encodes CASSLVRVAGANVLTF.